This TCR beta chain appears in the sequencing data of a study of blood T cell repertoires in COVID-19. Study background: Samples taken during acute and convalescent COVID-19 were collected in the United States, Italy and Spain.

There are 17 residues in the CDR3. V lost 2 bases, J lost 6 bases, and 11 bases stayed unmatched. Looked up from germline, CDR1 is WSHSY and CDR2 is SAAADI. TCRdb's table, derived via immunoSEQ multiplex PCR, lists solely in-frame clones and lacks some. Of under 300,000 clones in the sample, around 90% were seen once. This chain connects TRBV10-2 to TRBJ1-4, with TRBD1 identical over 8 bases. The sequenced sample was peripheral blood. This sequence originates from a man in his fifties with acute or convalescent COVID-19. The CDR3 region is CASSEQGARRGDEKLFF. The CDR3, as DNA: TGCGCCAGCAGTGAGCAGGGGGCGCGACGGGGGGATGAAAAACTGTTTTTT.